This is a list of T cell receptor beta chains from one sample in a study of blood T cell repertoires in COVID-19. Sequencing was performed with immunoSEQ multiplex PCR; in TCRdb, only in-frame clones are kept and a portion is missing. Here the sample spans 130,000 to 150,000 clones, about 85% being singletons. What was sequenced was peripheral blood. These receptors all come from a human donor with acute or convalescent COVID-19. The donor label of this sample is uncertain. Each CDR3 is given with its conserved first and last residue. The D gene is left open where the match is weak. The size field is filled for only some rows; it gives once, few, many or a size class.

v_gene: TRBV4-3
d_gene: TRBD1
j_gene: TRBJ1-6
abundance: .
CDR3aa: CASSQDGTAGPPLHF
CDR3nt: TGCGCCAGCAGCCAAGATGGGACAGCCGGACCACCCCTCCACTTT

v_gene: TRBV27
d_gene: .
j_gene: TRBJ1-2
abundance: .
CDR3aa: CASSLALGHSNYGYTF
CDR3nt: TGTGCCAGCAGTTTAGCCCTGGGACATTCTAACTATGGCTACACCTTC

v_gene: TRBV5-4
d_gene: .
j_gene: TRBJ2-2
abundance: .
CDR3aa: CASSVRTANTGELFF
CDR3nt: TGTGCCAGCAGCGTACGGACAGCGAACACCGGGGAGCTGTTTTTT

v_gene: TRBV27
d_gene: .
j_gene: TRBJ2-7
abundance: .
CDR3aa: CASRTQDTYEQYF
CDR3nt: TGTGCCAGCAGGACCCAGGATACCTACGAGCAGTACTTC

v_gene: TRBV7-8
d_gene: TRBD2
j_gene: TRBJ2-3
abundance: .
CDR3aa: CASSQRGASGRAMVTDTQYF
CDR3nt: TGTGCCAGCAGCCAACGGGGGGCTAGCGGGAGGGCCATGGTCACAGATACGCAGTATTTT

v_gene: TRBV29-1
d_gene: .
j_gene: TRBJ1-2
abundance: .
CDR3aa: CSVEGQGLYGYTF
CDR3nt: TGCAGCGTTGAAGGTCAGGGCCTCTATGGCTACACCTTC

v_gene: TRBV7-6
d_gene: TRBD2
j_gene: TRBJ2-5
abundance: .
CDR3aa: CASSPRRAGGRETQYF
CDR3nt: TGTGCCAGCAGCCCCCGGAGGGCGGGGGGGCGAGAGACCCAGTACTTC

v_gene: TRBV7-3
d_gene: .
j_gene: TRBJ2-1
abundance: .
CDR3aa: CASSLTLGHEQFF
CDR3nt: TGTGCCAGCAGCTTAACGCTAGGTCATGAGCAGTTCTTC

v_gene: TRBV28
d_gene: .
j_gene: TRBJ1-5
abundance: once
CDR3aa: CATDRGAAVRQPQHF
CDR3nt: TGTGCCACCGACCGTGGGGCTGCCGTCCGTCAGCCCCAGCATTTT

v_gene: TRBV28
d_gene: TRBD1
j_gene: TRBJ2-7
abundance: .
CDR3aa: CASSSRQGTPGSYEQYF
CDR3nt: TGTGCCAGTAGTTCGCGACAGGGGACCCCCGGCTCCTACGAGCAGTACTTC

v_gene: TRBV24-1
d_gene: .
j_gene: TRBJ2-5
abundance: few
CDR3aa: CATSDSVSVTQYF
CDR3nt: TGTGCCACCAGTGATTCGGTCTCGGTGACCCAGTACTTC

v_gene: TRBV19
d_gene: .
j_gene: TRBJ1-2
abundance: .
CDR3aa: CASQAQNYGYTF
CDR3nt: TGTGCCTCCCAAGCACAGAACTATGGCTACACCTTC

v_gene: TRBV10-3
d_gene: .
j_gene: TRBJ2-6
abundance: .
CDR3aa: CAISGGGSGANVLTF
CDR3nt: TGTGCCATCAGTGGAGGGGGCTCTGGGGCCAACGTCCTGACTTTC